The T cell receptor (beta chain) under discussion was sequenced for a study of blood T cell repertoires in COVID-19. In the study overall: The United States, Italy and Spain provided the acute and convalescent COVID-19 samples.

Original methodology: Nucleated cell number was recorded as an estimate derived from reference gene primer amplification. Clones were read by immunoSEQ multiplex PCR, and TCRdb kept only the in-frame ones, dropping some. Clone size and the V and J calls come from that table; the DNA yielded D and trimming. The table records about 74,000 clones, 90% of them present only once. Germline CDR1 SGDLS, CDR2 YYNGEE. There are 15 residues in the CDR3. Trimming stripped 0 bases from V and 4 bases from J, with 11 bases between. The receptor was derived from a human donor in a cohort sampled during active COVID-19. V and J are TRBV9 and TRBJ2-1; TRBD1 might be the D (6 bases). The material sequenced was peripheral blood. The CDR3 protein is CASSVETGPYNEQFF. Here the CDR3 DNA reads TGTGCCAGCAGCGTAGAAACAGGGCCTTACAATGAGCAGTTCTTC.